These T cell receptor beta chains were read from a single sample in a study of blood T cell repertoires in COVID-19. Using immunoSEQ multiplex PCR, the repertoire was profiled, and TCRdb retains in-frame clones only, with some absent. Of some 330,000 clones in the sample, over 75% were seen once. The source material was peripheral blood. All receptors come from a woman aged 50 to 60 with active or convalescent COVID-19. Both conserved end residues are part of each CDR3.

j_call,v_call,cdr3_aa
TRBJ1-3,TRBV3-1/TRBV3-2,CASSPSNGNTIYF
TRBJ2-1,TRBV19,CASSIGTSGNEQFF
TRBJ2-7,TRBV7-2,CASSLEGTGIGEQYF
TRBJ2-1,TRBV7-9,CASSLHLAGTNNEQFF
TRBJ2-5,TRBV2,CASSRDRWAQETQYF
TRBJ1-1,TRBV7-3,CASSLTRDTEAFF
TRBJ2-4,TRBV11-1,CASSSDRGALQYF
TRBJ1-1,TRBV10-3,CAISENRALNTEAFF
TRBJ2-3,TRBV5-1,CASSLSGSFTDTQYF
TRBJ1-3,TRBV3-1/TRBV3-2,CASSHTVTGTSGNTIYF
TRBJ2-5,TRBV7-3,CASSLTGGGVTQYF
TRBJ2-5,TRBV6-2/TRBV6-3,CASSYPTSGRLYQETQYF
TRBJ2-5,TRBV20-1,CSSGREETQYF
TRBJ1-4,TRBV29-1,CSVKGDRGSNNEKLFF
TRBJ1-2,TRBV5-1,CASRTGQGAYGYTF
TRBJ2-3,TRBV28,CASSFDSGRTDTQYF
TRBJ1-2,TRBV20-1,CSAPLGGYTF
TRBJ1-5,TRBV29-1,CSVRSGFGQPQHF
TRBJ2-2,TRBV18,CASSPLVGIGELFF
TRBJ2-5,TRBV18,CASSPGVQETQYF
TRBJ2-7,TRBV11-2,CASSRQGYEQYF
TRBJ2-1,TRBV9,CASSVAGTTGHEQFF
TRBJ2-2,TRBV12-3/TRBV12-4,CASSPGVTGELFF
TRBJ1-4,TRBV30,CAWSTGLEGEKLFF
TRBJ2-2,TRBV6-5,CASRPYRGGPGELFF
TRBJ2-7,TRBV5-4,CASSLPGEHEQYF
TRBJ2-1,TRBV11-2,CASSVTSGGPGNEQFF
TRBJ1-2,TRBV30,CAWTAGARNGYTF
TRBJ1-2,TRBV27,CASSLEWSGGNYGYTF
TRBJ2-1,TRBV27,CASSLNRVASYNEQFF
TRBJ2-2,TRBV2,CASSSAQGADTGELFF
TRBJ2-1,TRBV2,CASSDRTGYNEQFF
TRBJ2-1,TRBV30,CASTSGGIGYNEQFF
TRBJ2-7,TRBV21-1,CASKNTGEGSDEQYF
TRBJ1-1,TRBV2,CASRVWGARTEAFF
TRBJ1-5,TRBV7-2,CASSSYNQPQHF
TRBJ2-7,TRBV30,CAWSKSSGIYEQYF
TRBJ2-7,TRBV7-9,CASSPRTASYEQYF
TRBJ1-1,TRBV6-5,CASSYPGQGAAFF
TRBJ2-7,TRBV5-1,CASSYGQGSGEQYF
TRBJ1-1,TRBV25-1,CASSEYNRPGAFF
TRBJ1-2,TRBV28,CASEDRGGGYTF
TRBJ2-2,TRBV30,CASKGGGRAPNTGELFF
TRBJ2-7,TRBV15,CATRRSGMPSEQYF
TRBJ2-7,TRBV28,CASSQTGIINEQYF
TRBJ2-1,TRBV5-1,CASSFTWASGNYNEQFF
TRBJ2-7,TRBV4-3,CASSQVAGGVYEQYF
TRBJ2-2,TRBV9,CASSVDVSGRRIGELFF
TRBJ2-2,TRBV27,CASSSITGELFF
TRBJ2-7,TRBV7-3,CASSSTGREQYF
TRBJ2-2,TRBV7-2,CASSLDRVGTGELFF
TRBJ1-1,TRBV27,CASTEQGGYTEAFF
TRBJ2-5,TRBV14,CASSQAFSGKSETQYF
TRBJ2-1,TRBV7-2,CASSTWTSGRGEFF
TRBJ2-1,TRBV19,CASSRDSYYNEQFF
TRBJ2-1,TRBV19,CASKQLNYNEQFF
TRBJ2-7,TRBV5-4,CASSPNRLARAYEQYF
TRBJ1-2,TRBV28,CASSLSTGVYGYTF